Listed here is a single T cell receptor beta chain. Its antigen remains unknown. CDR1 is SGHTA, CDR2 FQGNSA, per germline. This CDR3 region has 15 residues. With 5 bases removed from V and 2 bases from J, the gap between germline ends came to 15 bases. The data derive from a study of lymphopenia after photon versus proton radiotherapy. The assay was immunoSEQ multiplex PCR, and TCRdb's table has in-frame clones only and misses some. This sample has over 50,000 clones, with approximately 86% found just once. Whole-study findings and limits: After the lymphocyte nadir, photon-treated repertoires showed oligoclonal expansion, especially of CD8+ Temra cells. Proton therapy kept repertoires fairly stable, unlike photons, which gained effector/memory cells.

This specimen was peripheral blood, taken from a patient treated with photon-based radiotherapy. The clonotype was recovered from a man between 40 and 49 years old with gastric cancer. The chain links TRBV7-2 to TRBJ2-5, with D possibly TRBD1 on 5 matching bases. As DNA, the CDR3 is TGTGCCAGCAGCCCTACTGGGGCGCGGCAAGAGACCCAGTACTTC. Translating it yields CASSPTGARQETQYF.